The TCR beta chain described here comes from a study of blood T cells in healthy people across ages. The germline V gene encodes CDR1 SGHRS and CDR2 YFSETQ. The CDR3 is 17 amino acids. The V end was cut by 0 bases, the J end by 0 bases, with 15 bases between. For the second PCR, which ran for about 6 to 11 cycles, a sample-barcoded 5' primer and a J-beta primer mix were used. One entry per CDR3 protein results from TCRdb running MiXCR on the 5' RACE reads. In the table there are 1.8 million or so distinct CDR3 sequences, about 39% of which are singletons. This clonotype was obtained from a human donor in good health. The material sequenced was blood. The genes are TRBV5-1 and TRBJ2-5, with D tentatively TRBD1 or TRBD2 (5 bases each). CDR3 protein: CASSLENAGTYQETQYF. The CDR3, as DNA: TGCGCCAGCAGCTTGGAGAATGCAGGGACGTACCAAGAGACCCAGTACTTC.